Listed below are T cell receptor beta chains from one sample, sequenced in a study of siplizumab effects on memory and regulatory T cells. Method: immunoSEQ multiplex PCR; TCRdb's copy keeps in-frame clones and lacks some. The sample carries 100,000 or so clones, under 95% recorded once. Specimen: Tregs sorted from blood. All receptors derive from a human donor in good health. Both conserved end residues are part of each CDR3. D genes are given only for firm matches. For some rows the clone size is stated as once, few or many, or as a class when expanded; others skip it.

>TRBV29-1|TRBJ1-1|.|.
TGCAGCGCCCTGACAGGTTTTAACACTGAAGCTTTCTTT
CSALTGFNTEAFF
>TRBV4-2|TRBJ2-7|.|.
TGTGCCAGCAGCCAAGATGCTGGGATTTACGAGCAGTACTTC
CASSQDAGIYEQYF
>TRBV11-2|TRBJ2-1|.|TRBD1
TGTGCCAGCAGCTTTGGAGGACAGGGATTCAATGAGCAGTTCTTC
CASSFGGQGFNEQFF
>TRBV27|TRBJ1-2|.|.
TGTGCCAGCCGCAGGAGAGGGGCAGATGGCTACACCTTC
CASRRRGADGYTF
>TRBV2|TRBJ2-2|.|.
TGTGCCAGCAGGCCGCGGCGGTTGAACACCGGGGAGCTGTTTTTT
CASRPRRLNTGELFF
>TRBV5-1|TRBJ2-5|.|TRBD2
TGCGCCAGCAGCTCGACTAGCGGGACCGAGACCCAGTACTTC
CASSSTSGTETQYF
>TRBV9|TRBJ2-3|.|.
TGTGCCAGCAGCGTAGGGGGGAGAAGGGATACGCAGTATTTT
CASSVGGRRDTQYF
>TRBV27|TRBJ2-7|once|TRBD2
TGTGCCAGCAGTTTTGCAGCGGGAGGAGCCTACGAGCAGTACTTC
CASSFAAGGAYEQYF
>TRBV25-1|TRBJ2-3|.|.
TGTGCCAGCAGGACCACAGATACGCAGTATTTT
CASRTTDTQYF
>TRBV14|TRBJ1-5|few|.
TGTGCCAGCAGCCCCCGGGGCTCGAGCAATCAGCCCCAGCATTTT
CASSPRGSSNQPQHF
>TRBV2|TRBJ1-1|once|.
TGTGCCAGCAGTAAGTTACAGGGTCAATACACTGAAGCTTTCTTT
CASSKLQGQYTEAFF
>TRBV11-2|TRBJ1-2|.|.
TGTGCCAGCAGCTTAACGGAAAACTATGGCTACACCTTC
CASSLTENYGYTF
>TRBV7-9|TRBJ2-3|.|.
TGTGCCAGCAGGGTATCTGGCACAGATACGCAGTATTTT
CASRVSGTDTQYF
>TRBV7-9|TRBJ1-3|.|.
TGTGCCAGCAGGGAAACAGGGCGAGGAAACACCATATATTTT
CASRETGRGNTIYF
>TRBV7-9|TRBJ2-4|.|.
TGTGCCAGCAGCTTATGGGGGGCTAAAAACATTCAGTACTTC
CASSLWGAKNIQYF
>TRBV5-1|TRBJ1-4|.|TRBD1
TGCGCCAGCAGCTTGGGGACAGGGGGACGTAATGAAAAACTGTTTTTT
CASSLGTGGRNEKLFF
>TRBV23-1|TRBJ2-1|once|.
TGCGCCAGCACAAGGAGCTCCTACAATGAGCAGTTCTTC
CASTRSSYNEQFF
>TRBV18|TRBJ2-2|.|TRBD1
TGTGCCAGCTCACCACCGACAGGGCAGCCGAGCACCGGGGAGCTGTTTTTT
CASSPPTGQPSTGELFF
>TRBV10-1|TRBJ2-1|.|TRBD2
TGCGCCAGCAGTACCGGGACTAGGGGTCGCAATGAGCAGTTCTTC
CASSTGTRGRNEQFF
>TRBV29-1|TRBJ2-1|.|TRBD2
TGCAGCGTCTTAGCGGGAGGCGTTGTTAATGAGCAGTTCTTC
CSVLAGGVVNEQFF
>TRBV19|TRBJ2-7|.|.
TGTGCCAGTAGCACAGGGGGGGCGGACGAGCAGTACTTC
CASSTGGADEQYF
>TRBV5-6|TRBJ1-1|.|.
TGTGCCAGCAGCCAAAGGACCGCTGAAGCTTTCTTT
CASSQRTAEAFF
>TRBV18|TRBJ2-1|.|.
TGTGCCAGCTCACCGCGGCCCGGGGGTTCCTACAATGAGCAGTTCTTC
CASSPRPGGSYNEQFF
>TRBV14|TRBJ2-7|.|TRBD2
TGTGCCAGCAGCCAAGTGGGAGGGACGCTCTCCTACGAGCAGTACTTC
CASSQVGGTLSYEQYF
>TRBV18|TRBJ2-7|.|TRBD1
TGTGCCAGCTCACCTACTTGGGACAGGGGTTCCTACGAGCAGTACTTC
CASSPTWDRGSYEQYF
>TRBV6-1|TRBJ1-3|few|.
TGTGCCAGCAGTGAATTATTTAAAGGCGGAATCTCTGGAAACACCATATATTTT
CASSELFKGGISGNTIYF
>TRBV19|TRBJ1-1|.|TRBD1
TGTGCCAGTAGGCGGACAGGACCCAACACTGAAGCTTTCTTT
CASRRTGPNTEAFF
>TRBV7-3|TRBJ2-3|.|.
TGTGCCAGCAGCTCCCCAAGGGGGGGCCCGCGAGGGGATACGCAGTATTTT
CASSSPRGGPRGDTQYF
>TRBV11-2|TRBJ2-1|.|.
TGTGCCAGCAGCCAAAAAGACTACTACGGACAGCAAACGTGGAATGAGCAGTTCTTC
CASSQKDYYGQQTWNEQFF